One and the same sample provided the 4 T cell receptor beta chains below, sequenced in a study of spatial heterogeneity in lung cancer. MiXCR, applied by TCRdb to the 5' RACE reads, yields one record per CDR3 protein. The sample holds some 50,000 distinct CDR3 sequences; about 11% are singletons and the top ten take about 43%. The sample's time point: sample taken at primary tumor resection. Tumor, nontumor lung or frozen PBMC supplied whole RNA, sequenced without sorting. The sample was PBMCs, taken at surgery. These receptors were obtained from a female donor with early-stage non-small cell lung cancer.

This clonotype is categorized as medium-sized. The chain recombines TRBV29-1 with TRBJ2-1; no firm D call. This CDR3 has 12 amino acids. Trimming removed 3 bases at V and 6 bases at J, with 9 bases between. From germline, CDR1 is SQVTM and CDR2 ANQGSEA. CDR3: CSVDTVPNEQFF. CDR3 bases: TGCAGCGTTGATACGGTACCCAATGAGCAGTTCTTC.

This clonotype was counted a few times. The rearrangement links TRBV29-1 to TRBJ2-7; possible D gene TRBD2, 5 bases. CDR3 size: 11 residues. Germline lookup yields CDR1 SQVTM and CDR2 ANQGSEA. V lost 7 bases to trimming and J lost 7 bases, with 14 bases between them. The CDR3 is CSAGRGSEQYF. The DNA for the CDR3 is TGCAGCGCCGGACGGGGTTCAGAGCAGTACTTC.

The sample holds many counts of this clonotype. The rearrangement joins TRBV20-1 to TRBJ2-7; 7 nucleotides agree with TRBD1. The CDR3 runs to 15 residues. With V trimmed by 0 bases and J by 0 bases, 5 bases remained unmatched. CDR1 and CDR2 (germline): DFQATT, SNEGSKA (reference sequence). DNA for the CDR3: TGCAGTGCTAGAGACTCCGACAGGGCCTCCTACGAGCAGTACTTC. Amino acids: CSARDSDRASYEQYF.

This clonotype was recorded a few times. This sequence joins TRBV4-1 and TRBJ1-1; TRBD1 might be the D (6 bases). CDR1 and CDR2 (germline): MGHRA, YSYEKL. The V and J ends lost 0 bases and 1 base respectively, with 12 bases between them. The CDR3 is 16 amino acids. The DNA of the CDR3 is TGCGCCAGCAGCCAAGATTGGGGGGGGGCGAACACTGAAGCTTTCTTT. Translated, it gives CASSQDWGGANTEAFF.